The clone carrying this T cell receptor beta chain was recorded at least ten times. The antigen is not known. This specimen comes from a study of T cell repertoires in cytomegalovirus infection. Study context: Shared public TCR beta signatures pointed to both CMV infection and a matching HLA type.

V lost 7 bases and J lost 6, with 26 bases in between. From germline, CDR1 is SGHTA and CDR2 FQGNSA. CDR3 size: 17 residues. One entry per CDR3 protein results from TCRdb running MiXCR on the reads. The data hold a few hundred thousand distinct CDR3 sequences, with 8% to 9.5% observed a single time. Study findings and constraints: Ex vivo, HLA-C-restricted CMV-specific TCR beta clonotypes prevailed over the rest of the response. Individuals carrying CMV plus the relevant HLA were identified by cumulative frequency of public TCR beta families.

V usage is TRBV7-2 and J usage is TRBJ2-3; tentatively, D is TRBD1 or TRBD2 (6 bases each). The sample taken for sequencing was PBMCs. The receptor comes from a human donor in good health (CMV status not recorded). Some clones in this sample may be carry-over from other donors' samples. The CDR3 loop is CASTLFRTRGGSDTQYF. The CDR3 DNA follows: TGTGCCAGCACCCTATTTAGGACTCGAGGGGGGTCGGATACGCAGTATTTT.